This TCR beta chain is from a study of shared clonotypes between healthy human individuals. Study results and caveats: Generation probabilities were higher for clonotypes shared across all four sorted-subset donors than for unshared ones.

Notes on this clone: Its antigen is unidentified.

Authors' data handling: From ImmunoSEQ came sequences covering only the junction and carrying no quality scores, so filtering differed. Sequenced by immunoSEQ multiplex PCR; TCRdb stores in-frame clones only, minus some. D and trimming were read from the DNA, whereas the V and J calls and clone size are those reported in that table. The table records millions of clones, over 85% of them present only once. CDR1 is SEHNR and CDR2 is FQNEAQ in the germline V gene (reference sequence). The CDR3 runs 14 residues. Trimming took off 2 bases at V and 6 bases at J, with 14 bases between the two ends. The J gene is TRBJ2-7, the V gene TRBV7-9; D ambiguous. This clonotype was sampled from a man in his late teens or twenties in good health. Some clones in this sample may be carry-over from other donors' samples. The sample was naive CD4+ T cells from PBMCs. This sample's subset: CD45RA+ positively selected. Written as DNA, the CDR3 is TGTGCCAGCAGCTTATTCTCAGGCCGGGTCGAGCAGTACTTC. Its translation: CASSLFSGRVEQYF.